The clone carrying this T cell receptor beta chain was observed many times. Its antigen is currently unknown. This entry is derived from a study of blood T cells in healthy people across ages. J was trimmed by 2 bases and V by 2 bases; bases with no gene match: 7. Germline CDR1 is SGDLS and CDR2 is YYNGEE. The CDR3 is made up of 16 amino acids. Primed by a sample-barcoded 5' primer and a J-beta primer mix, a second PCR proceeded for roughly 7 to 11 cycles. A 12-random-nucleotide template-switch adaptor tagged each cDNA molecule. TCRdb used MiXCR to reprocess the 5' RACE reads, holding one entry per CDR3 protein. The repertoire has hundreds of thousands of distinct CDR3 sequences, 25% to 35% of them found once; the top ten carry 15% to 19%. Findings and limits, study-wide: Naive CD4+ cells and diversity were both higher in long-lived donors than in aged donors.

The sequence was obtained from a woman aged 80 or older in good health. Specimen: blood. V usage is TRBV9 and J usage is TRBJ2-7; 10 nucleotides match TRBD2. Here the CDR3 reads CASSVLAGGLPYEQYF. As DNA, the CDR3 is TGTGCCAGCAGCGTGTTAGCGGGGGGCCTACCCTACGAGCAGTACTTC. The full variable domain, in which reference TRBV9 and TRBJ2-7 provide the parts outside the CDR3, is DSGVTQTPKHLITATGQRVTLRCSPRSGDLSVYWYQQSLDQGLQFLIQYYNGEERAKGNILERFSAQQFPDLHSELNLSSLELGDSALYFCASSVLAGGLPYEQYFGPGTRLTVT.